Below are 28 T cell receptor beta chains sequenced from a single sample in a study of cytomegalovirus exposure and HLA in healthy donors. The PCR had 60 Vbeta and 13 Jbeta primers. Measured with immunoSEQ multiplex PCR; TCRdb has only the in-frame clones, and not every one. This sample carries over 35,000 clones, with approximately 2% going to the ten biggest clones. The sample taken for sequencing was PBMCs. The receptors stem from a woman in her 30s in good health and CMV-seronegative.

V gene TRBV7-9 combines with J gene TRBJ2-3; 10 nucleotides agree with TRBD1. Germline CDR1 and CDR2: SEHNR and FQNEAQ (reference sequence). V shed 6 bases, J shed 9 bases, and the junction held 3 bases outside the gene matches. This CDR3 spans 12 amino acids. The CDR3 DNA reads TGTGCCAGCAGGGGGGGACAGGGGACGCAGTATTTT. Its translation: CASRGGQGTQYF.

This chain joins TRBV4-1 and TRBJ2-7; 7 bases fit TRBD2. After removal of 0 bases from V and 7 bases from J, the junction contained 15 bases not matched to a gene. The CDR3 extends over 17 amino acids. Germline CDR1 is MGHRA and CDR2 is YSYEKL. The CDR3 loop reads CASSQEFWASGVGEQYF. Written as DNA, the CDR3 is TGCGCCAGCAGCCAAGAGTTTTGGGCTAGCGGCGTAGGGGAGCAGTACTTC.

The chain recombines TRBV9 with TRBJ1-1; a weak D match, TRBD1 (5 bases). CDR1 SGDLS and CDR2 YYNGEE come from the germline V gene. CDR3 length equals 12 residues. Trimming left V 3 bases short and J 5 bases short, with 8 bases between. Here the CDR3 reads CASSDGGTEAFF. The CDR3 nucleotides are TGTGCCAGCAGCGACGGGGGGACTGAAGCTTTCTTT.

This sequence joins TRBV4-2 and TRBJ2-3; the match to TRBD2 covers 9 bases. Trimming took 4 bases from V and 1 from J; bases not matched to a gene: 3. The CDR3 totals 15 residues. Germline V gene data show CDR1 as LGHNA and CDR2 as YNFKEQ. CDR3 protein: CASSLAGEGTDTQYF. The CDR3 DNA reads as TGTGCCAGCAGCCTAGCGGGAGAGGGCACAGATACGCAGTATTTT.

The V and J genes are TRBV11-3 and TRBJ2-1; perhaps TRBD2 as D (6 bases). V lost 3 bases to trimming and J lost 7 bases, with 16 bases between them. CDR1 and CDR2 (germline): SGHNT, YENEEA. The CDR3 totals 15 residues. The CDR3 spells CASSLGGSSTNEQFF. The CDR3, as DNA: TGTGCCAGCAGCTTGGGGGGTAGTTCGACGAATGAGCAGTTCTTC.

The CDR3 DNA is TGCGCCAGCAGCCAAGGGGTCGGAGCAACTAATGAAAAACTGTTTTTT. The encoded protein is CASSQGVGATNEKLFF. The V call is TRBV4-3, the J call TRBJ1-4, with unresolved D. Germline V lookup: CDR1 LGHNA, CDR2 YSLEER. The CDR3 spans 16 residues. Trimming left V 1 base short and J 0 bases short, with 9 bases between.

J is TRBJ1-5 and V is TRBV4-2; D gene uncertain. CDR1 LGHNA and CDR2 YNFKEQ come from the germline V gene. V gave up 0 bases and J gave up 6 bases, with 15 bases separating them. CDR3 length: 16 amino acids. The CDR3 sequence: CASSQEGFGESQPQHF. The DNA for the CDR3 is TGTGCCAGCAGCCAAGAGGGATTCGGGGAAAGTCAGCCCCAGCATTTT.

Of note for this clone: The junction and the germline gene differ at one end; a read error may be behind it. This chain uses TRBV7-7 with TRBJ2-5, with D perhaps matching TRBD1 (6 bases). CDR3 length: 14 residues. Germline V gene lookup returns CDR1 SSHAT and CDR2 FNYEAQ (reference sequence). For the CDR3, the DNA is TGTGCTAGCAGCTTAACACAGGGTGTCGAGACCCAGTACTTC. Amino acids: CASSLTQGVETQYF.

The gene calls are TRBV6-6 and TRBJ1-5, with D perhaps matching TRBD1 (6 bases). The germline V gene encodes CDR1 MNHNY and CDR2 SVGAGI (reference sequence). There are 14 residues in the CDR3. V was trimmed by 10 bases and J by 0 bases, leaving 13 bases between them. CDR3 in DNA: TGTGCCATCAAGACAGGTCATAGCAATCAGCCCCAGCATTTT. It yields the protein CAIKTGHSNQPQHF.

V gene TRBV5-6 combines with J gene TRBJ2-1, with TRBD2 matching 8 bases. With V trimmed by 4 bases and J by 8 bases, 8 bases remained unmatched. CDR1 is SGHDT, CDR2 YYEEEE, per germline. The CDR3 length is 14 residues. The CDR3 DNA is TGTGCCAGCAGCCCTGCGCTGCGGGGGGATGAGCAGTTCTTC. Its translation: CASSPALRGDEQFF. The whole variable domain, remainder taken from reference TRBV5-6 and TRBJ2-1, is DAGVTQSPTHLIKTRGQQVTLRCSPKSGHDTVSWYQQALGQGPQFIFQYYEEEERQRGNFPDRFSGHQFPNYSSELNVNALLLGDSALYLCASSPALRGDEQFFGPGTRLTVL.

Written as DNA, the CDR3 is TGTGCCTGGAGTGCCCCGCCGGGACAGGGCACAGATACGCAGTATTTT. This sequence encodes CAWSAPPGQGTDTQYF. The V and J genes are TRBV30 and TRBJ2-3; 8 nucleotides line up with TRBD1. Germline CDR1 GTSNPN, CDR2 SVGIG (reference sequence). Trimming cost V 1 base and J 1 base; bases outside gene matches: 7. The CDR3 sequence is 16 residues long.

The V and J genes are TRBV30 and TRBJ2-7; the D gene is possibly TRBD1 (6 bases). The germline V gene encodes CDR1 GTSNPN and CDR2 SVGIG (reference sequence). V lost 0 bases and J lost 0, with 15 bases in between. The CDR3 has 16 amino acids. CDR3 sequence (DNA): TGTGCCTGGAGTGTAACCGGACAGCCGGCCTCCTACGAGCAGTACTTC. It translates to CAWSVTGQPASYEQYF.

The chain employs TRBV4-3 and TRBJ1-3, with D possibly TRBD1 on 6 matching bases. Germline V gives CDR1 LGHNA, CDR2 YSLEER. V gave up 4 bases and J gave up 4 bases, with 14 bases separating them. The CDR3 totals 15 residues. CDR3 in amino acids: CASSLGAGTGNTIYF. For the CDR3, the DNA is TGCGCCAGCAGCCTAGGAGCCGGGACAGGAAACACCATATATTTT.

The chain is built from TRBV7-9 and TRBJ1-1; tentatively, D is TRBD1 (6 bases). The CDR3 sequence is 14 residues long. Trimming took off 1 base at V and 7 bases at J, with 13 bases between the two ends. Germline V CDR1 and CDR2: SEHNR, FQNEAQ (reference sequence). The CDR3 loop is CASSLVSGANEAFF. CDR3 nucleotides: TGTGCCAGCAGCTTAGTATCAGGGGCTAATGAAGCTTTCTTT.

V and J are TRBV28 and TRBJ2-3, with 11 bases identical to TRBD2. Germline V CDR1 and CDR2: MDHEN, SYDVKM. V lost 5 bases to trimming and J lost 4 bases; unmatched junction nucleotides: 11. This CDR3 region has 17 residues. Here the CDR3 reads CASSTLAGGSGADTQYF. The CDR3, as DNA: TGTGCCAGCAGTACCTTAGCGGGAGGGTCAGGGGCAGATACGCAGTATTTT.

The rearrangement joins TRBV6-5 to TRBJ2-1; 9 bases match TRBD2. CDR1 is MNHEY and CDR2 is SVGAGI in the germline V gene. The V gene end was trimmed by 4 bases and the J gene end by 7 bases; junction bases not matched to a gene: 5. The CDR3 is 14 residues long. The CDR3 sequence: CASSLAGVRNEQFF. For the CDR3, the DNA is TGTGCCAGCAGTTTAGCGGGAGTAAGAAATGAGCAGTTCTTC.

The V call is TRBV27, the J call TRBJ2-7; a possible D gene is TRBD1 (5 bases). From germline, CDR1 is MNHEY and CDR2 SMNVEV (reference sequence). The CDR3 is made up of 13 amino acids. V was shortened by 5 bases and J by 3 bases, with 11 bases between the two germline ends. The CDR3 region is CASSPGQGYEQYF. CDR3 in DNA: TGTGCCAGCAGTCCAGGGCAGGGCTACGAGCAGTACTTC.

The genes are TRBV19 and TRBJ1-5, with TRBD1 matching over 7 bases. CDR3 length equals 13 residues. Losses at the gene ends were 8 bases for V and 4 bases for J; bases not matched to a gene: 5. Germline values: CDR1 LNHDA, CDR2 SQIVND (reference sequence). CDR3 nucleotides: TGTGCCAGTTCTGACAGGGAGAATCAGCCCCAGCATTTT. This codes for CASSDRENQPQHF. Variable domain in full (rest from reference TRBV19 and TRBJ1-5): DGGITQSPKYLFRKEGQNVTLSCEQNLNHDAMYWYRQDPGQGLRLIYYSQIVNDFQKGDIAEGYSVSREKKESFPLTVTSAQKNPTAFYLCASSDRENQPQHFGDGTRLSIL.

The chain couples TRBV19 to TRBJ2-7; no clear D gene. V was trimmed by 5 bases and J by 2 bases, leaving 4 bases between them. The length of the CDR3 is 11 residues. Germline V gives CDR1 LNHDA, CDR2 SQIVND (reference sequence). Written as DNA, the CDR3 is TGTGCCAGTAGTTCAGCCTACGAGCAGTACTTC. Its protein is CASSSAYEQYF. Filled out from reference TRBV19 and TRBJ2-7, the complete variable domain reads DGGITQSPKYLFRKEGQNVTLSCEQNLNHDAMYWYRQDPGQGLRLIYYSQIVNDFQKGDIAEGYSVSREKKESFPLTVTSAQKNPTAFYLCASSSAYEQYFGPGTRLTVT.

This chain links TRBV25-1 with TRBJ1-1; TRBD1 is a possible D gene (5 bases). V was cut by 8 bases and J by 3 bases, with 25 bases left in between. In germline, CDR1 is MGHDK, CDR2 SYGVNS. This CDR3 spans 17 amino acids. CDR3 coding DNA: TGTGCCAGCTCTTTTTTTAGGGGCGCTTATGGGGACACTGAAGCTTTCTTT. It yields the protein CASSFFRGAYGDTEAFF.

CDR3 protein: CASSPDRFTEAFF. The CDR3 region has the DNA TGTGCCAGCAGTCCCGACAGGTTCACTGAAGCTTTCTTT. The V gene is TRBV6-5, the J gene TRBJ1-1; maybe TRBD1 (6 bases). The V and J ends lost 5 bases and 4 bases respectively, with 11 bases between them. The length of the CDR3 is 13 residues. The germline V gene has CDR1 MNHEY and CDR2 SVGAGI.

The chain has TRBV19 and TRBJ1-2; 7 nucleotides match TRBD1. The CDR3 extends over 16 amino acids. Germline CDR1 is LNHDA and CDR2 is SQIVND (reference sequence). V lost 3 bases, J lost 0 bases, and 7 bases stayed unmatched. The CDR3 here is CASSIGTGATNYGYTF. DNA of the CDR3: TGTGCCAGTAGTATCGGAACAGGGGCCACTAACTATGGCTACACCTTC.

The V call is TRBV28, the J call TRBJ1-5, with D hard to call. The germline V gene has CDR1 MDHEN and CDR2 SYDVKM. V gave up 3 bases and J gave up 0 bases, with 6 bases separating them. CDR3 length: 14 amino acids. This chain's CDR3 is CASSFQISNQPQHF. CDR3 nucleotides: TGTGCCAGCAGTTTCCAGATTAGCAATCAGCCCCAGCATTTT.

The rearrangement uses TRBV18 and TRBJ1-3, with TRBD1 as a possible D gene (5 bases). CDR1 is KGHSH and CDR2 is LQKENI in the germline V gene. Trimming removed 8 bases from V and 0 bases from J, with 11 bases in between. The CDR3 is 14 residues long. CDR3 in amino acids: CASRTTASGNTIYF. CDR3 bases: TGTGCCAGCCGAACGACAGCCTCTGGAAACACCATATATTTT.

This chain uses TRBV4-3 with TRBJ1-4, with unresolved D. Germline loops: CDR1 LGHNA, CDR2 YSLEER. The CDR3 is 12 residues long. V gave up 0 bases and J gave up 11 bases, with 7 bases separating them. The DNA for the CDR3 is TGCGCCAGCAGCCAAGACGCGCGCAAACTGTTTTTT. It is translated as CASSQDARKLFF.

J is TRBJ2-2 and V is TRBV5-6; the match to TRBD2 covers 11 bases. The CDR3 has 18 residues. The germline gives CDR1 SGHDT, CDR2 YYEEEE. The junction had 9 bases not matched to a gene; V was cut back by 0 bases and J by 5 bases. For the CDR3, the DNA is TGTGCCAGCAGCTTGGAGATAGCGGGAGGGCCAAGGACCGGGGAGCTGTTTTTT. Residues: CASSLEIAGGPRTGELFF.

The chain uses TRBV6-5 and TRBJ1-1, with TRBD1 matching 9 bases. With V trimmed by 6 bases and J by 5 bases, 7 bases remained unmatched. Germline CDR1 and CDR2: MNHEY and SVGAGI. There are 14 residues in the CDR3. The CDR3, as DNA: TGTGCCAGCAGAAGGACAGGGGCGCGTACTGAAGCTTTCTTT. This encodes CASRRTGARTEAFF.

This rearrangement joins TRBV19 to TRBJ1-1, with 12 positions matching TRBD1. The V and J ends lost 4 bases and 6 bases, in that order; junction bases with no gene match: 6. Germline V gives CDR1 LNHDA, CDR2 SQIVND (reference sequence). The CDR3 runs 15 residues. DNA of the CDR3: TGTGCCAGTAGTACAAGGGACAGGGGGCTTGCTGAAGCTTTCTTT. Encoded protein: CASSTRDRGLAEAFF.